The rows below give T cell receptor beta chains drawn from one sample of a study of cytomegalovirus exposure and HLA in healthy donors. Clones were read by immunoSEQ multiplex PCR, and TCRdb kept only the in-frame ones, dropping some. This table has some 220,000 clones, 75% to 95% appearing once. Sequenced sample: PBMCs. These receptor sequences come from a woman in her late teens or twenties in good health and CMV-seronegative. CDR3s include the opening cysteine and the closing phenylalanine or tryptophan. The order of the fields is V gene, CDR3 length, J gene, clone size, CDR3 protein. Clone size appears in some rows only: once, few, many, or a class for an expanded clone.

v_call: TRBV18
cdr3_length: 13
j_call: TRBJ1-2
clone_size: NA
cdr3_aa: CASSPVSGWGYTF

v_call: TRBV30
cdr3_length: 13
j_call: TRBJ2-3
clone_size: once
cdr3_aa: CAWMRGPTDTQYF

v_call: TRBV6-1
cdr3_length: 15
j_call: TRBJ2-7
clone_size: NA
cdr3_aa: CASSEINRGYHEQYF

v_call: TRBV5-1
cdr3_length: 14
j_call: TRBJ1-2
clone_size: NA
cdr3_aa: CASSGRQGDYGYTF

v_call: TRBV6-5
cdr3_length: 12
j_call: TRBJ2-7
clone_size: NA
cdr3_aa: CASSPDFYEQYF

v_call: TRBV5-6
cdr3_length: 14
j_call: TRBJ1-5
clone_size: NA
cdr3_aa: CASSLALLNQPQHF

v_call: TRBV15
cdr3_length: 14
j_call: TRBJ1-5
clone_size: NA
cdr3_aa: CATQGTGLSQPQHF

v_call: TRBV5-1
cdr3_length: 15
j_call: TRBJ1-4
clone_size: NA
cdr3_aa: CASSWAGQEGEKLFF

v_call: TRBV29-1
cdr3_length: 13
j_call: TRBJ2-2
clone_size: NA
cdr3_aa: CSVGAGATGELFF

v_call: TRBV5-1
cdr3_length: 16
j_call: TRBJ1-2
clone_size: few
cdr3_aa: CASSLAPGQGNGGYTF

v_call: TRBV4-1
cdr3_length: 17
j_call: TRBJ2-1
clone_size: NA
cdr3_aa: CASSQPLGYGSYNEQFF

v_call: TRBV9
cdr3_length: 14
j_call: TRBJ2-7
clone_size: NA
cdr3_aa: CASSVQDSSYEQYF

v_call: TRBV7-7
cdr3_length: 15
j_call: TRBJ2-1
clone_size: NA
cdr3_aa: CASSPQQGRYNEQFF

v_call: TRBV6-6
cdr3_length: 14
j_call: TRBJ2-7
clone_size: NA
cdr3_aa: CASSLTSGNYEQYF

v_call: TRBV29-1
cdr3_length: 15
j_call: TRBJ2-2
clone_size: NA
cdr3_aa: CSVEGQGLIPGELFF

v_call: TRBV6-1
cdr3_length: 14
j_call: TRBJ2-7
clone_size: NA
cdr3_aa: CASSGGQTSYEQYF

v_call: TRBV18
cdr3_length: 15
j_call: TRBJ1-2
clone_size: NA
cdr3_aa: CASSPQNAGYYGYTF

v_call: TRBV9
cdr3_length: 16
j_call: TRBJ2-5
clone_size: once
cdr3_aa: CASSEKGQGSQETQYF

v_call: TRBV1
cdr3_length: 16
j_call: TRBJ1-1
clone_size: once
cdr3_aa: CTSSQDLKGEHTEAFF

v_call: TRBV27
cdr3_length: 13
j_call: TRBJ1-2
clone_size: few
cdr3_aa: CASSLSITNGYTF

v_call: TRBV27
cdr3_length: 18
j_call: TRBJ2-7
clone_size: NA
cdr3_aa: CASSPVRLGGRVTYEQYF

v_call: TRBV30
cdr3_length: 15
j_call: TRBJ1-5
clone_size: NA
cdr3_aa: CAWSFKPGGHQPQHF

v_call: TRBV5-8
cdr3_length: 14
j_call: TRBJ1-1
clone_size: NA
cdr3_aa: CASSGTGGNTEAFF

v_call: TRBV5-1
cdr3_length: 15
j_call: TRBJ2-7
clone_size: once
cdr3_aa: CASSLVVQGGYEQYF

v_call: TRBV28
cdr3_length: 16
j_call: TRBJ2-7
clone_size: NA
cdr3_aa: CASSLAPTGAPYEQYF

v_call: TRBV5-4
cdr3_length: 14
j_call: TRBJ1-1
clone_size: once
cdr3_aa: CASSFDRRDTEAFF

v_call: TRBV30
cdr3_length: 12
j_call: TRBJ1-3
clone_size: NA
cdr3_aa: CAWGQAGNTIYF

v_call: TRBV5-6
cdr3_length: 13
j_call: TRBJ2-7
clone_size: NA
cdr3_aa: CASNQQGKYEQYF

v_call: TRBV7-8
cdr3_length: 11
j_call: TRBJ1-1
clone_size: NA
cdr3_aa: CASNGVGEAFF

v_call: TRBV30
cdr3_length: 12
j_call: TRBJ2-3
clone_size: NA
cdr3_aa: CAWSPRADTQYF

v_call: TRBV6-6
cdr3_length: 16
j_call: TRBJ1-6
clone_size: NA
cdr3_aa: CASSYSAGQSSGPLHF

v_call: TRBV12-5
cdr3_length: 16
j_call: TRBJ1-5
clone_size: NA
cdr3_aa: CASGFGKRVSNQPQHF

v_call: TRBV6-5
cdr3_length: 15
j_call: TRBJ2-2
clone_size: NA
cdr3_aa: CASRYSVTATGELFF

v_call: TRBV27
cdr3_length: 13
j_call: TRBJ1-1
clone_size: NA
cdr3_aa: CASSLSWAGEAFF

v_call: TRBV27
cdr3_length: 15
j_call: TRBJ1-5
clone_size: NA
cdr3_aa: CASSFIQGANQPQHF

v_call: TRBV28
cdr3_length: 14
j_call: TRBJ2-7
clone_size: NA
cdr3_aa: CASTKLANSYEQYF

v_call: TRBV5-8
cdr3_length: 16
j_call: TRBJ1-1
clone_size: NA
cdr3_aa: CASVLDRGQRVTEAFF

v_call: TRBV27
cdr3_length: 17
j_call: TRBJ1-5
clone_size: NA
cdr3_aa: CASSLSRQGLSNQPQHF

v_call: TRBV5-1
cdr3_length: 11
j_call: TRBJ1-1
clone_size: NA
cdr3_aa: CASSLEAKAFF

v_call: TRBV15
cdr3_length: 16
j_call: TRBJ2-3
clone_size: NA
cdr3_aa: CATSSRLAISTDTQYF

v_call: TRBV2
cdr3_length: 14
j_call: TRBJ2-7
clone_size: NA
cdr3_aa: CASSRVGSIYEQYF

v_call: TRBV7-9
cdr3_length: 14
j_call: TRBJ1-3
clone_size: NA
cdr3_aa: CASSSTGAGNTIYF

v_call: TRBV29-1
cdr3_length: 13
j_call: TRBJ2-3
clone_size: NA
cdr3_aa: CSVEAGGTDTQYF

v_call: TRBV11-2
cdr3_length: 15
j_call: TRBJ2-3
clone_size: NA
cdr3_aa: CASSLSQGWKDTQYF

v_call: TRBV6-1
cdr3_length: 22
j_call: TRBJ2-3
clone_size: NA
cdr3_aa: CASSEGGKLAGGWLVSTDTQYF

v_call: TRBV7-2
cdr3_length: 15
j_call: TRBJ1-6
clone_size: NA
cdr3_aa: CASSSRTPDNSPLHF

v_call: TRBV5-4
cdr3_length: 15
j_call: TRBJ2-7
clone_size: NA
cdr3_aa: CASSGFTSVPYEQYF

v_call: TRBV27
cdr3_length: 12
j_call: TRBJ2-7
clone_size: NA
cdr3_aa: CASSGPSYEQYF

v_call: TRBV6-1
cdr3_length: 12
j_call: TRBJ2-3
clone_size: NA
cdr3_aa: CASLLSTDTQYF

v_call: TRBV11-3
cdr3_length: 15
j_call: TRBJ1-1
clone_size: NA
cdr3_aa: CASSTPQGGNTEAFF

v_call: TRBV19
cdr3_length: 15
j_call: TRBJ2-2
clone_size: NA
cdr3_aa: CASTPAATRTGELFF

v_call: TRBV30
cdr3_length: 14
j_call: TRBJ1-1
clone_size: NA
cdr3_aa: CAWTLGGLNTEAFF

v_call: TRBV27
cdr3_length: 15
j_call: TRBJ1-1
clone_size: NA
cdr3_aa: CASIPSGGVNTEAFF

v_call: TRBV11-2
cdr3_length: 16
j_call: TRBJ2-2
clone_size: NA
cdr3_aa: CASSPIRGRRTGELFF